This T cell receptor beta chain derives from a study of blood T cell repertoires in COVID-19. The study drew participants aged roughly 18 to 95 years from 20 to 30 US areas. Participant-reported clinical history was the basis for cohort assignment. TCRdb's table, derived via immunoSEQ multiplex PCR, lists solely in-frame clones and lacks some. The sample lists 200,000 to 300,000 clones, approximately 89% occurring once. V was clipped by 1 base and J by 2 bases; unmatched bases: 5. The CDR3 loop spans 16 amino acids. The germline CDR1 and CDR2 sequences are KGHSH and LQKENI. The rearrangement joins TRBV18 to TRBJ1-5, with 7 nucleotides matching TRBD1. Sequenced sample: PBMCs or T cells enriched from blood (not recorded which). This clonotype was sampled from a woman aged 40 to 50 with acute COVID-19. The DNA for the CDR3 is TGTGCCAGCTCACCACAGGGGGCGCTTGGCAATCAGCCCCAGCATTTT. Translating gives CASSPQGALGNQPQHF.